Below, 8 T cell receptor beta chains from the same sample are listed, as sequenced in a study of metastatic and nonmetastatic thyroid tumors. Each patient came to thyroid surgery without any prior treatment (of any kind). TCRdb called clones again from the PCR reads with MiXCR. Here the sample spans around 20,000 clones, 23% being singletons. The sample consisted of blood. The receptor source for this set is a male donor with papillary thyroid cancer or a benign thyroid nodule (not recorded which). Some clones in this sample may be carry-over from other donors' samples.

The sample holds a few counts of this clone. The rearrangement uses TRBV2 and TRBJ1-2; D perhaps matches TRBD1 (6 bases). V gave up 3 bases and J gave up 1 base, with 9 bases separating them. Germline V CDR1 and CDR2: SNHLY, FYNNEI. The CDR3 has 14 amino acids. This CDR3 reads CASSEQGYNYGYTF. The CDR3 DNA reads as TGTGCCAGCAGTGAGCAGGGGTATAACTATGGCTACACCTTC.

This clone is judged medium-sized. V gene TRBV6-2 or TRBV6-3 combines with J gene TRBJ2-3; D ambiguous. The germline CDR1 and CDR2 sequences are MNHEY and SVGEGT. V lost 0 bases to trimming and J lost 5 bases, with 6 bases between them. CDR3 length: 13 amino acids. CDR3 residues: CASSYSDVDTQYF. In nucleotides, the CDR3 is TGTGCCAGCAGTTACTCGGATGTAGATACGCAGTATTTT.

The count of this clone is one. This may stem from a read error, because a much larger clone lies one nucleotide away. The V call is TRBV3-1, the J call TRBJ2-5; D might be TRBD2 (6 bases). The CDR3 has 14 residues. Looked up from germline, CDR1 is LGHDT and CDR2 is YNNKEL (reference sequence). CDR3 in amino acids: CSSSLRGFAKTQYF. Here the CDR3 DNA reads TGTTCCAGCAGCCTACGGGGGTTCGCGAAGACCCAGTACTTC.

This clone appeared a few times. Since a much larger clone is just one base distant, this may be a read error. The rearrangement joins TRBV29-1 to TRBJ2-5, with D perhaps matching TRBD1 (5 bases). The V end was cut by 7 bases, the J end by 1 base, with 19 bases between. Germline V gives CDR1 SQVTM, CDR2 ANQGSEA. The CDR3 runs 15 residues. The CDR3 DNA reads TGCAGCGCCCCGGTGGGATGGGGCCTCCAAGAGACCCAGTACTTC. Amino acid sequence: CSAPVGWGLQETQYF.

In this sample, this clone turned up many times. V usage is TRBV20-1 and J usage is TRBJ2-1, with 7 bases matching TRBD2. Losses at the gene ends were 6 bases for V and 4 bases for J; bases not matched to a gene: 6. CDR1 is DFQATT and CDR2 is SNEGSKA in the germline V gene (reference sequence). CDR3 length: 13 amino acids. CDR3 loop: CSAQEREYNEQFF. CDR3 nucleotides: TGCAGTGCCCAAGAGCGGGAATACAATGAGCAGTTCTTC.

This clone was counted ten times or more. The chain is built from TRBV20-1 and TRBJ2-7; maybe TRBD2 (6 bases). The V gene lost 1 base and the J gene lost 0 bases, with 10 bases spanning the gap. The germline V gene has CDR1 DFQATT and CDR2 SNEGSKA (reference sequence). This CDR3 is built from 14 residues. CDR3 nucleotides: TGCAGTGCTAGAGGAGCGGGCTCCTCCTACGAGCAGTACTTC. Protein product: CSARGAGSSYEQYF.

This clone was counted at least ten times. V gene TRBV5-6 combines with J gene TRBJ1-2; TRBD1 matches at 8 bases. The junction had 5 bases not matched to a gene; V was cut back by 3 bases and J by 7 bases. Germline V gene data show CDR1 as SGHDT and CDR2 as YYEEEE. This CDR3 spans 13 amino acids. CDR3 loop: CASSYGTGGGYTF. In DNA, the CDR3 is TGTGCCAGCAGCTACGGGACAGGCGGTGGCTACACCTTC.

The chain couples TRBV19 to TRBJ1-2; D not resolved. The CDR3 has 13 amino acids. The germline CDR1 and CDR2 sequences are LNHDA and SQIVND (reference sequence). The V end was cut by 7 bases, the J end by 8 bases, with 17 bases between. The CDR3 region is CASTSQWGTGYTF. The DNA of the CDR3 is TGTGCCAGTACTTCTCAGTGGGGTACAGGCTACACCTTC.